A selection of T cell receptor beta chains follows, all from one sample in a study of Ad26.COV2.S vaccination and SARS-CoV-2 variants. The table came from immunoSEQ multiplex PCR; TCRdb's copy has only in-frame clones and leaves some out. The table lists 330,000 or so clones, under 90% of them singletons. Source: peripheral blood, taken in a trial of Ad26.COV2.S vaccine versus placebo. The receptors were gathered from a person between 18 and 65 years old who received the Ad26.COV2.S COVID-19 vaccine or a placebo. Each CDR3 is given with its conserved first and last residue. D genes are given only for firm matches. Not every row has a clone size; where given, it reads once, few, many or a size class.

abundance	j_gene	v_gene	d_gene	CDR3aa	CDR3nt
NA	TRBJ2-1	TRBV6-6	TRBD2	CASSPRLAGGPEQFF	TGTGCCAGCAGCCCTCGACTAGCGGGAGGTCCCGAGCAGTTCTTC
NA	TRBJ2-3	TRBV6-5	TRBD2	CASSSLAGVTDTQYF	TGTGCCAGCAGTTCCCTAGCGGGAGTAACAGATACGCAGTATTTT
NA	TRBJ2-2	TRBV11-2	NA	CASSSRQVNTGELFF	TGTGCCAGCAGCAGCCGCCAGGTCAACACCGGGGAGCTGTTTTTT
NA	TRBJ2-1	TRBV30	NA	CAWSARKSSYNEQFF	TGTGCCTGGAGCGCAAGGAAAAGCTCCTACAATGAGCAGTTCTTC
NA	TRBJ1-1	TRBV27	NA	CASSSRGFSGTEAFF	TGTGCCAGCAGCTCCCGGGGCTTTTCGGGCACTGAAGCTTTCTTT
NA	TRBJ1-1	TRBV7-9	TRBD1	CASGPTGGFPEAFF	TGTGCCAGCGGCCCGACAGGGGGTTTCCCTGAAGCTTTCTTT
NA	TRBJ1-5	TRBV14	NA	CASSQGTAFQPQHF	TGTGCCAGCAGCCAAGGGACAGCCTTTCAGCCCCAGCATTTT
NA	TRBJ2-7	TRBV5-1	NA	CASSPTPQGLSEQYF	TGCGCCAGCAGCCCAACTCCACAGGGATTGAGCGAGCAGTACTTC
NA	TRBJ2-2	TRBV18	NA	CASSPLGGVGELFF	TGTGCCAGCTCACCACTCGGAGGGGTCGGGGAGCTGTTTTTT
NA	TRBJ2-7	TRBV13	TRBD2	CASSLGVAGAPSYEQYF	TGTGCCAGCAGTCTCGGGGTAGCGGGGGCCCCCTCCTACGAGCAGTACTTC
NA	TRBJ1-2	TRBV12-2	NA	CASRLVSWLDREGDGYTF	TGTGCAAGTCGCTTAGTATCGTGGTTGGACAGGGAAGGGGACGGCTACACCTTC
NA	TRBJ2-1	TRBV11-2	NA	CASRTWGRSYNEQFF	TGTGCCAGCCGAACCTGGGGGCGCTCCTACAATGAGCAGTTCTTC
NA	TRBJ1-2	TRBV6-1	TRBD1	CASSEAHGQGRYYGYTF	TGTGCCAGCAGTGAAGCCCATGGACAGGGAAGATACTATGGCTACACCTTC
NA	TRBJ1-5	TRBV19	NA	CASSHPRGNQPQHF	TGTGCCAGTAGTCACCCCCGGGGAAATCAGCCCCAGCATTTT
once	TRBJ2-1	TRBV7-2	NA	CASSLPSEGRSYNEQFF	TGTGCCAGCAGCTTGCCCTCGGAGGGCCGCTCCTACAATGAGCAGTTCTTC
NA	TRBJ1-1	TRBV27	NA	CASSLSRQVFTEAFF	TGTGCCAGCAGTTTATCACGACAGGTCTTCACTGAAGCTTTCTTT
NA	TRBJ2-5	TRBV3-1/TRBV3-2	TRBD2	CASSPILAGSQETQYF	TGTGCCAGCAGCCCTATACTAGCGGGGAGTCAAGAGACCCAGTACTTC
NA	TRBJ2-5	TRBV5-1	NA	CASSLVASGETQYF	TGCGCCAGCAGCTTGGTTGCTAGTGGGGAGACCCAGTACTTC
once	TRBJ1-4	TRBV19	NA	CASSIAAGVNEKLFF	TGTGCCAGTAGTATAGCGGCAGGAGTAAATGAAAAACTGTTTTTT
NA	TRBJ1-1	TRBV3-1/TRBV3-2	NA	CASSQAQGLNTEAFF	TGTGCCAGCAGCCAAGCCCAGGGACTGAACACTGAAGCTTTCTTT
NA	TRBJ1-5	TRBV29-1	NA	CSVASGVESQPQHF	TGCAGCGTTGCCTCAGGGGTGGAGAGTCAGCCCCAGCATTTT
few	TRBJ1-4	TRBV6-6	NA	CASSYPAGAGLFF	TGTGCCAGCAGTTACCCCGCAGGGGCCGGACTGTTTTTT
NA	TRBJ1-2	TRBV9	NA	CASTPTEGRFPGYTF	TGTGCCAGCACGCCAACGGAGGGGCGTTTTCCTGGCTACACCTTC
NA	TRBJ1-1	TRBV27	NA	CASSNIYGNTEAFF	TGTGCCAGCAGTAATATATACGGGAACACTGAAGCTTTCTTT
NA	TRBJ2-3	TRBV19	NA	CASSKDTSTDTQYF	TGTGCCAGTAGCAAGGACACTAGCACAGATACGCAGTATTTT
NA	TRBJ2-3	TRBV5-4	NA	CASSFWVQDTQYF	TGTGCCAGCAGCTTCTGGGTTCAAGATACGCAGTATTTT
NA	TRBJ2-7	TRBV6-2/TRBV6-3	NA	CASSTPYEQYF	TGTGCCAGCAGTACCCCCTACGAGCAGTACTTC
NA	TRBJ1-4	TRBV29-1	NA	CSVLEEKLFF	TGCAGCGTTCTGGAAGAAAAACTGTTTTTT
once	TRBJ2-5	TRBV4-3	NA	CASSQVEGPETQYF	TGCGCCAGCAGCCAAGTTGAAGGGCCCGAGACCCAGTACTTC
NA	TRBJ2-5	TRBV3-1/TRBV3-2	TRBD2	CASSSAGVETQYF	TGTGCCAGCAGCTCAGCGGGAGTGGAGACCCAGTACTTC
NA	TRBJ1-2	TRBV18	NA	CASSPERGDYTF	TGTGCCAGCTCACCAGAACGGGGCGACTACACCTTC
NA	TRBJ1-2	TRBV14	NA	CASSQDPSANYGYTF	TGTGCCAGCAGCCAAGATCCTTCAGCTAACTATGGCTACACCTTC
NA	TRBJ2-2	TRBV6-5	TRBD1	CASSWDRAAGELFF	TGTGCCAGCAGTTGGGACAGGGCGGCCGGGGAGCTGTTTTTT
NA	TRBJ1-1	TRBV3-1/TRBV3-2	NA	CASSQGARAFF	TGTGCCAGCAGCCAAGGGGCGAGAGCTTTCTTT
NA	TRBJ2-5	TRBV6-1	NA	CASSGSGLFGGETQYF	TGTGCCAGCAGTGGATCCGGGCTTTTCGGGGGAGAGACCCAGTACTTC
NA	TRBJ1-1	TRBV20-1	NA	CSGKHYTEAFF	TGCAGTGGCAAGCACTACACTGAAGCTTTCTTT
NA	TRBJ1-1	TRBV18	TRBD1	CASSPRTGFTEAFF	TGTGCCAGCTCACCGCGGACAGGTTTCACTGAAGCTTTCTTT
NA	TRBJ2-1	TRBV7-2	NA	CASSLAPGEPYNEQFF	TGTGCCAGCAGCTTAGCCCCCGGGGAGCCCTACAATGAGCAGTTCTTC
once	TRBJ2-3	TRBV5-4	NA	CASSGAGTVGTDTQYF	TGTGCCAGCAGCGGAGCCGGGACGGTCGGCACAGATACGCAGTATTTT
NA	TRBJ2-2	TRBV6-4	NA	CASSADQAGTTGELFF	TGTGCCAGCAGCGCCGACCAGGCGGGAACCACCGGGGAGCTGTTTTTT
NA	TRBJ1-2	TRBV7-9	TRBD1	CASSAGGQGYGYTF	TGTGCCAGCAGCGCGGGAGGACAGGGGTATGGCTACACCTTC
NA	TRBJ1-3	TRBV5-5	NA	CASIAGNTIYF	TGTGCCAGCATAGCTGGAAACACCATATATTTT
NA	TRBJ1-1	TRBV20-1	NA	CSAVLVTEAFF	TGCAGTGCAGTCCTTGTCACTGAAGCTTTCTTT
few	TRBJ1-1	TRBV4-1	NA	CASSQGPGSTTEAFF	TGCGCCAGCAGCCAAGGACCAGGGAGCACCACTGAAGCTTTCTTT
NA	TRBJ1-6	TRBV28	NA	CASSYSQTGLPLHF	TGTGCCAGCAGTTACTCACAAACCGGGCTACCCCTCCACTTT
NA	TRBJ1-6	TRBV3-1/TRBV3-2	NA	CASSQVGARVNSPLHF	TGTGCCAGCAGCCAAGTCGGAGCCAGGGTCAATTCACCCCTCCACTTT
NA	TRBJ1-6	TRBV3-1/TRBV3-2	TRBD1	CASSQGTGDVGSPLHF	TGTGCCAGCAGCCAAGGGACAGGGGACGTTGGTTCACCCCTCCACTTT
NA	TRBJ2-3	TRBV10-3	NA	CAISDEGSYKPTDTQYF	TGTGCCATCAGTGACGAAGGGTCATACAAACCAACAGATACGCAGTATTTT
NA	TRBJ1-1	TRBV7-9	NA	CASSLPTGKKALTEAFF	TGTGCCAGCAGCCTACCAACAGGGAAGAAGGCCCTCACTGAAGCTTTCTTT
NA	TRBJ2-2	TRBV19	NA	CASSISLGTGELFF	TGTGCCAGTAGTATTAGCCTGGGCACCGGGGAGCTGTTTTTT
NA	TRBJ1-4	TRBV29-1	NA	CSVREGADSEKLFF	TGCAGCGTGAGGGAGGGTGCGGATTCTGAAAAACTGTTTTTT
NA	TRBJ2-2	TRBV7-3	NA	CASSFQGSTNTGELFF	TGTGCCAGCAGCTTTCAGGGATCAACAAACACCGGGGAGCTGTTTTTT
NA	TRBJ1-5	TRBV6-5	NA	CASSYGDGDFNQPQHF	TGTGCCAGCAGTTACGGGGATGGGGATTTTAATCAGCCCCAGCATTTT
NA	TRBJ2-1	TRBV4-1	TRBD2	CASSQELAGAPNQFF	TGCGCCAGCAGCCAAGAGCTAGCGGGGGCACCAAATCAGTTCTTC
NA	TRBJ2-1	TRBV18	NA	CASSPGGGWKANEQFF	TGTGCCAGCTCACCGGGAGGGGGCTGGAAGGCCAATGAGCAGTTCTTC